The rows below give T cell receptor beta chains drawn from one sample of a study of shared T cell receptors in the human thymus. Data came from immunoSEQ multiplex PCR; TCRdb stores just in-frame clones and leaves some out. The table shows 500,000 to 850,000 clones, with around 87% occurring only once. These data were likewise used in another study, on human thymus T cells.

Sequencing was performed on thymocytes. These receptors all stem from a boy less than two years old with a congenital heart defect. Each CDR3 is given with its conserved first and last residue. D genes are given only for firm matches. Expanded clones are given a class, and other clones once, few, many or no size at all.

d_gene	abundance	v_gene	j_gene	CDR3aa	CDR3nt
TRBD1	.	TRBV19	TRBJ1-1	CASSHRQGGTEAFF	TGTGCCAGTAGTCACAGACAGGGGGGCACTGAAGCTTTCTTT
.	.	TRBV6-1	TRBJ1-5	CATTMIAGGNQPQHF	TGTGCCACCACGATGATCGCAGGGGGCAATCAGCCCCAGCATTTT
TRBD1	.	TRBV10-3	TRBJ2-3	CAISEPRDRGRDTQYF	TGTGCCATCAGTGAGCCCCGGGACAGGGGGAGAGATACGCAGTATTTT
.	.	TRBV7-9	TRBJ2-3	CASSRETDTQYF	TGTGCCAGCAGCCGCGAGACAGATACGCAGTATTTT
.	once	TRBV4-2	TRBJ2-1	CASSQDRREYNEQFF	TGTGCCAGCAGCCAAGACCGGAGGGAGTACAATGAGCAGTTCTTC
TRBD2	.	TRBV2	TRBJ2-5	CASSGWLAVTETQYF	TGTGCCAGCAGTGGGTGGCTAGCGGTAACAGAGACCCAGTACTTC
TRBD2	.	TRBV4-1	TRBJ2-1	CASSQGKRERSNEQFF	TGCGCCAGCAGCCAAGGGAAGCGGGAGAGGTCCAATGAGCAGTTCTTC
TRBD1	.	TRBV5-4	TRBJ1-2	CASSPGSGQSPLNYGYTF	TGTGCCAGCAGCCCAGGCTCGGGACAGAGCCCACTAAACTATGGCTACACCTTC
.	.	TRBV4-3	TRBJ1-6	CASSQEPGGNSPLHF	TGCGCCAGCAGCCAAGAGCCGGGGGGCAATTCACCCCTCCACTTT
TRBD2	.	TRBV30	TRBJ2-1	CAWSVLGLAGDSTNEQFF	TGTGCCTGGAGTGTACTAGGTTTAGCGGGAGATAGTACGAATGAGCAGTTCTTC
.	few	TRBV4-3	TRBJ1-4	CASSQEFGEINEKLFF	TGCGCCAGCAGCCAAGAATTCGGGGAAATAAATGAAAAACTGTTTTTT
.	.	TRBV6-1	TRBJ2-7	CASSVPGSYEQYF	TGTGCCAGCAGTGTACCAGGTTCCTACGAGCAGTACTTC
.	.	TRBV28	TRBJ2-5	CASSSGQGGETQYF	TGTGCCAGCAGTTCCGGACAGGGAGGGGAGACCCAGTACTTC
TRBD2	once	TRBV4-2	TRBJ2-1	CASSQDSPGGAAYNEQFF	TGTGCCAGCAGCCAAGATTCCCCCGGGGGGGCCGCCTACAATGAGCAGTTCTTC
.	.	TRBV5-6	TRBJ1-2	CASYRAANYGYTF	TGTGCCAGTTACAGGGCCGCAAACTATGGCTACACCTTC
.	.	TRBV5-1	TRBJ2-7	CASSLACLFQGGTYEQYF	TGCGCCAGCAGCTTGGCATGCCTGTTTCAGGGAGGAACCTACGAGCAGTACTTC
.	.	TRBV15	TRBJ2-6	CATSTGHTFSGANVLTF	TGTGCCACCAGTACGGGACACACGTTCTCTGGGGCCAACGTCCTGACTTTC
TRBD2	.	TRBV7-9	TRBJ2-1	CASSLGGGTSGDNEQFF	TGTGCCAGCAGCTTAGGTGGGGGGACTAGCGGTGACAATGAGCAGTTCTTC
.	few	TRBV5-6	TRBJ2-5	CASSLGADIQETQYF	TGTGCCAGCAGCTTAGGGGCAGATATCCAAGAGACCCAGTACTTC
.	once	TRBV11-2	TRBJ1-1	CASSSYPEIDRPNTEAFF	TGTGCCAGCAGCTCGTACCCAGAGATAGACAGGCCGAACACTGAAGCTTTCTTT
TRBD2	.	TRBV18	TRBJ2-5	CATGGGPTGETQYF	TGTGCCACCGGGGGGGGGCCGACAGGAGAGACCCAGTACTTC
.	.	TRBV19	TRBJ1-4	CASSIRGEVEKLFF	TGTGCCAGTAGTATACGAGGGGAGGTTGAAAAACTGTTTTTT
TRBD2	.	TRBV15	TRBJ2-7	CATSRERGVWGGRRYEQYF	TGTGCCACCAGCAGAGAACGTGGGGTTTGGGGCGGGAGGCGGTACGAGCAGTACTTC
TRBD1	.	TRBV6-5	TRBJ1-1	CASSYSWGAGGAFF	TGTGCCAGCAGTTACTCTTGGGGGGCAGGGGGAGCTTTCTTT
.	.	TRBV4-3	TRBJ1-2	CASSHRQDSNYGYTF	TGCGCCAGCAGCCACCGACAGGACTCTAACTATGGCTACACCTTC
.	few	TRBV28	TRBJ1-3	CASSQGGERRNTIYF	TGTGCCAGCAGCCAAGGGGGGGAAAGGCGAAACACCATATATTTT
TRBD2	.	TRBV30	TRBJ2-2	CAWSVHSERGNTGELFF	TGTGCCTGGAGTGTACACTCGGAGCGGGGGAACACCGGGGAGCTGTTTTTT
.	.	TRBV7-7	TRBJ2-5	CASSLAGDSKRGETQYF	TGTGCCAGCAGCTTAGCAGGCGACAGCAAAAGGGGAGAGACCCAGTACTTC
TRBD2	.	TRBV9	TRBJ2-1	CASSPGLAGPNSYNEQFF	TGTGCCAGCAGCCCGGGACTAGCGGGACCCAACTCCTACAATGAGCAGTTCTTC
.	.	TRBV5-6	TRBJ2-7	CASSPRTHISYEQYF	TGTGCCAGCAGTCCCAGGACACATATTTCCTACGAGCAGTACTTC
.	once	TRBV6-1	TRBJ1-5	CASSEGKGSGQPQHF	TGTGCCAGCAGTGAAGGCAAAGGCTCGGGTCAGCCCCAGCATTTT
.	.	TRBV15	TRBJ1-5	CATSPGRGVYQPQHF	TGTGCCACCAGCCCCGGGAGGGGGGTTTATCAGCCCCAGCATTTT
.	.	TRBV6-6	TRBJ1-4	CASSIGGINEKLFF	TGTGCCAGCAGCATTGGGGGGATTAATGAAAAACTGTTTTTT
TRBD1	.	TRBV5-6	TRBJ1-2	CASSLGRDRGLNGYTF	TGTGCCAGCAGCCTAGGACGGGACAGGGGGCTAAATGGCTACACCTTC
TRBD1	.	TRBV5-1	TRBJ2-3	CASSPGQGTDTQYF	TGCGCCAGCAGCCCGGGACAGGGCACAGATACGCAGTATTTT
TRBD1	.	TRBV5-1	TRBJ1-6	CASSLEPGQTYPLHF	TGCGCCAGCAGCTTGGAACCGGGACAGACCTACCCCCTCCACTTT
TRBD1	.	TRBV28	TRBJ1-4	CASSPGTGIPPPPEKLFF	TGTGCCAGCAGTCCCGGGACAGGGATACCCCCACCCCCTGAAAAACTGTTTTTT
.	.	TRBV28	TRBJ1-1	CASSLSRMNTEAFF	TGTGCCAGCAGTTTATCCAGGATGAACACTGAAGCTTTCTTT
TRBD1	once	TRBV4-3	TRBJ1-2	CASSHSQGEKGGYTF	TGCGCCAGCAGCCACTCCCAGGGGGAAAAGGGAGGCTACACCTTC
TRBD2	.	TRBV5-1	TRBJ2-7	CASSLSTSGRPELLF	TGCGCCAGCAGCTTGTCGACTAGCGGGAGGCCCGAGCTCCTCTTC
TRBD1	.	TRBV11-2	TRBJ2-7	CASSRQGPTYEQYF	TGTGCCAGCAGCCGACAGGGGCCAACCTACGAGCAGTACTTC